In this sample, the clone carrying this T cell receptor beta chain turned up a few times. The CDR3 is 11 amino acids. V was cut by 4 bases and J by 8 bases, with 6 bases left in between. Healthy Caucasian individuals made up all the donors. TCRdb used MiXCR to reprocess the 5' RACE reads, holding one entry per CDR3 protein. The data show roughly 350,000 distinct CDR3 sequences, about 10% seen once. The sample originates from a study of identical twins. This TCR came from a woman aged 45-65 years in good health. This chain connects TRBV12-3 or TRBV12-4 to TRBJ2-4; unclear D gene. The specimen sequenced was naive T cells sorted from blood. In DNA form, the CDR3 reads TGTGCCAGCAGTTCCCTGGACATTCAGTACTTC. Protein sequence: CASSSLDIQYF.